The following is a TCR beta chain sequence with its context. The target of this receptor is not known. Base qualities are not provided; no much larger clone lies one nucleotide away. This specimen comes from a study of response to subunit inactivated influenza vaccine (dated by TCRdb to 2016 to 2019). In the study overall: The study used deep quantitative T cell receptor repertoire profiling to track responses to a trivalent subunit inactivated influenza vaccine. General findings and caveats noted by the study authors: The authors proposed that each seasonal influenza vaccination may bring in only a limited number of new T cells.

The library came from RT-PCR. TCRdb shows the sequencer as Illumina HiSeq 2500. TCRdb reworked the public reads: Q25 trimming with fastp, MiXCR clone assembly, productive beta chains retained. Every CDR3 protein is listed once, alongside the most common genes and DNA of its rows. The sample records hundreds of thousands of distinct CDR3 sequences, approximately 15% of which are singletons. The ten top clones hold 5.5% to 7% of the sample. The CDR3 has 15 amino acids, counting the end cysteine and phenylalanine. Only the CDR3 DNA stays, 45 bases, in frame from base 1. V gives up 0 bases and J gives up 8 bases, and the segment between their germline ends measures 17 bases. Reading the germline V gene (reference sequence) gives CDR1 DFQATT and CDR2 SNEGSKA.

The specimen comprised PBMCs from blood, sampled around two weeks before vaccination. This receptor was identified in a man aged 50-60 years who received an inactivated influenza vaccine. Donor details come from another sample of the same person, matched by shared clones. The chain joins TRBV20-1 to TRBJ2-1; 6 matching bases give a weak D call of TRBD2. The nucleotide sequence is given as TGCAGTGCTAGAGATAGGGTAGCGTCGGGGGATGAGCAGTTCTTC. This codes for CSARDRVASGDEQFF.